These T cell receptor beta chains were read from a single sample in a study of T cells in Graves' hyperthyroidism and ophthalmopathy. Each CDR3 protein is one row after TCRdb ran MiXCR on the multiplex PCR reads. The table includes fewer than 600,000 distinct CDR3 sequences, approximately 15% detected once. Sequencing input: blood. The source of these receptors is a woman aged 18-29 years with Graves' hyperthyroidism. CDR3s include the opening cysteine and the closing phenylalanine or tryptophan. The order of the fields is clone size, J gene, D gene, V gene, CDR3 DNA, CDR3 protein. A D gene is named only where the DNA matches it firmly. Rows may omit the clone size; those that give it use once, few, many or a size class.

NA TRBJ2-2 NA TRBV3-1 TGTGCCAGCAGCCCCCCCTTCGGGGAGCTGTTTTTT CASSPPFGELFF
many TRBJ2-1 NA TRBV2 TGTGCCAGCGTCCGTCCCAGCTCCTACAATGAGCAGTTCTTC CASVRPSSYNEQFF
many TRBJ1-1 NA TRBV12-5 TGTGCTAGTTCGGGGCAGGGGTCTTTCTTT CASSGQGSFF
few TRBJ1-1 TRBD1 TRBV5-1 TGCGCCAGCAGCTCCCGGGACAGGGAGAGCTCGACTGAAGCTTTCTTT CASSSRDRESSTEAFF
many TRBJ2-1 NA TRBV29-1 TGCAGCGTTGTTGAGGTAATGGGTAATGAGCAGTTCTTC CSVVEVMGNEQFF
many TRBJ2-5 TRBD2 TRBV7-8 TGTGCCAGCAGCTTAGTCACTAGCGGTCCTCAAGAGACCCAGTACTTC CASSLVTSGPQETQYF
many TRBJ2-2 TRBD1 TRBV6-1 TGTGCCAGCACCTGGACAGGGGAAGCCGGGGAGCTGTTTTTT CASTWTGEAGELFF
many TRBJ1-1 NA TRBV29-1 TGCAGCGTTGAGGGGGGTATGAACACTGAAGCTTTCTTT CSVEGGMNTEAFF
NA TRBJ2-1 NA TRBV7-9 TGTGCCAGCAGCTTCGGGACGAGAGATCCCTACAATGAGCAGTTCTTC CASSFGTRDPYNEQFF
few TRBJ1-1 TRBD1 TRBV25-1 TGTGCCAGCAGTGGGGCTGGGACAGGGGAATCTGAAGCTTTCTTT CASSGAGTGESEAFF
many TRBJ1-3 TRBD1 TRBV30 TGTGCCTGGAGCGCGGGCGACAGGGATGGAAACACCATATATTTT CAWSAGDRDGNTIYF
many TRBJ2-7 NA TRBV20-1 TGCAGTGCTAGGAGGAGCTCCTACGAGCAGTACTTC CSARRSSYEQYF
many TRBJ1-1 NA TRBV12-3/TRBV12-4 TGTGCCAGCAGTTCTCCTACACAGAACACTGAAGCTTTCTTT CASSSPTQNTEAFF
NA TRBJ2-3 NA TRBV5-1 TGCGCCAGCTCTAGTGGGGCTAGCAGAGATACGCAGTATTTT CASSSGASRDTQYF
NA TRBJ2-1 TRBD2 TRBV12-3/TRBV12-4 TGTGCCAGCAGTTCGGTAGCGGGAGCCCTGTTGGCCAAGAATGAGCAGTTCTTC CASSSVAGALLAKNEQFF
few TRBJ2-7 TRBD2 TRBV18 TGTGCCAGCTCAGCGACTAGCGGATTAGCCTACGAGCAGTACTTC CASSATSGLAYEQYF
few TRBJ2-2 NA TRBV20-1 TGCAGTGCTAGAGCACCCCGAAAAGGAACCGGGGAGCTGTTTTTT CSARAPRKGTGELFF
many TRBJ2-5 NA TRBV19 TGTGCCAGTAGTATAGGCCTGGAAGAGACCCAGTACTTC CASSIGLEETQYF
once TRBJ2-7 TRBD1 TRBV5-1 TGCGCCAGCAGCTTGGCCGACAGGGTAAAAAACGAGCAGTACTTC CASSLADRVKNEQYF
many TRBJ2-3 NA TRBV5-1 TGCGCCAGCAGCCAGCGGAACGGAGAAACAGATACGCAGTATTTT CASSQRNGETDTQYF
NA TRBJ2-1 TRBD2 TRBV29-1 TGCAGCGGACGACTAGCGGGAGTAAATGAGCAGTTCTTC CSGRLAGVNEQFF
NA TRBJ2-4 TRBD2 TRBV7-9 TGTGCCAGCAGCCCGGGGGGGCGAGGAATTCAGTACTTC CASSPGGRGIQYF
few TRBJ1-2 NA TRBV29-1 TGCAGCGTTGAACGGGCAGGCGCCTACTATGGCTACACCTTC CSVERAGAYYGYTF
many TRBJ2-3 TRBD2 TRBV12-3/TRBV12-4 TGTGCCAGCAGTTCGGCTCGGGGGACTAGCGGCACAGATACGCAGTATTTT CASSSARGTSGTDTQYF
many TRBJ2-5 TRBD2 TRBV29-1 TGCAGCGCCGAAGGGACTAGCGGAGAAGAGACCCAGTACTTC CSAEGTSGEETQYF
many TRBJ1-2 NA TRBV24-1 TGTGCCACCAGTGATTCACAGGTATCTAGGGGCTACACCTTC CATSDSQVSRGYTF
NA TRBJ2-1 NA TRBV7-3 TGTGCCAGCATCTACCCTAAGCTAAATGAGCAGTTCTTC CASIYPKLNEQFF
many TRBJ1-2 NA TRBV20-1 TGCAGTGCCACCGCGACAGAAAACTATGGCTACACCTTC CSATATENYGYTF
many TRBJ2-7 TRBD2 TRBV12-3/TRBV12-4 TGTGCCAGCAGACCGGGACTAGCGGGAGGTGTTGAGCAGTACTTC CASRPGLAGGVEQYF
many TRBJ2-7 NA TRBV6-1 TGTGCCAGCATGGAGGGAGTCTACGAGCAGTACTTC CASMEGVYEQYF
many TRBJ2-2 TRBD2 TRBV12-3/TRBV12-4 TGTGCCAGCAGGGATGGGAGGGAAGGGGAGCTGTTTTTT CASRDGREGELFF
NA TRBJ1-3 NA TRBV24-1 TGTGCCACCAGTGATAGCAGGGGCACCATATATTTT CATSDSRGTIYF
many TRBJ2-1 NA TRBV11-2 TGTGCCAGCAGGGAATATGTGTATGAGCAGTTCTTC CASREYVYEQFF
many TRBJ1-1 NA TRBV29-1 TGCAGCGTTCACCTGACAGCCTTGAACACTGAAGCTTTCTTT CSVHLTALNTEAFF
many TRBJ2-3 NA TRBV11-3 TGTGCCAGCAGCCAGAATCCCGGGGGTAAAGATACGCAGTATTTT CASSQNPGGKDTQYF
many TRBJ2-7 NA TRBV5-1 TGCGCCAGCAGCTTGGTTCGGGGGAATGGCTACGAGCAGTACTTC CASSLVRGNGYEQYF
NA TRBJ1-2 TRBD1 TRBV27 TGTGCCAGCACCCCCCGGACAGGGAGAGATGGCTACACCTTC CASTPRTGRDGYTF
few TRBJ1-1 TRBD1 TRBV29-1 TGCAGCGGTGTTAGGGGGCCTGAAGCTTTCTTT CSGVRGPEAFF
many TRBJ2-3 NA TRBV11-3 TGTGCCAGCAGCTTAGCGGAGGCAGATACGCAGTATTTT CASSLAEADTQYF
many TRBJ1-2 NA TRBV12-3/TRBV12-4 TGTGCCAGCAGTTTATCCCCGGGATCCAGCTCTGGCTACACCTTC CASSLSPGSSSGYTF
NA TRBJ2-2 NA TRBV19 TGTGCCAGTAGGTTTTCGGGGGCGAACACCGGGGAGCTGTTTTTT CASRFSGANTGELFF
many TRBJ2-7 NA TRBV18 TGTGCCAGCTCATCGGCACAGGCCTACGAGCAGTACTTC CASSSAQAYEQYF
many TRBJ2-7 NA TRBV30 TGTGCCTTATTGAGCGAGGGGGCCTACGAGCAGTACTTC CALLSEGAYEQYF
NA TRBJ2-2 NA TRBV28 TGTGCCAGCCTCAGGGGGAACACCGGGGAGCTGTTTTTT CASLRGNTGELFF
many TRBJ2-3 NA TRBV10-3 TGTGCCATCAGTGAAGGGCGGGTGTCCACAGATACGCAGTATTTT CAISEGRVSTDTQYF
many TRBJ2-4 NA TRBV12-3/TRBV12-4 TGTGCCAGCAACCCCGGGCTAGCCAAAAACATTCAGTACTTC CASNPGLAKNIQYF
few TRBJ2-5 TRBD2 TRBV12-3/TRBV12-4 TGTGCCAGTGGGACTAGCGGGAGACCCCAAGAGACCCAGTACTTC CASGTSGRPQETQYF